This record covers a single T cell receptor beta chain. This entry belongs to a study of radiotherapy plus CTLA-4 blockade in lung cancer. Sequenced by immunoSEQ multiplex PCR; TCRdb stores in-frame clones only, minus some. This sample has roughly 48,000 clones, with around 76% found just once. The germline V gene encodes CDR1 LNHDA and CDR2 SQIVND (reference sequence). CDR3 length: 14 amino acids. Trimming removed 6 bases from V and 5 bases from J, with 16 bases in between. The sequenced sample was peripheral blood, obtained from a patient treated with radiotherapy plus ipilimumab. The chain uses TRBV19 and TRBJ1-2; no clear D gene. The TCR sequence derives from a human donor with non-small cell lung cancer who had stable disease on radiotherapy plus ipilimumab. The CDR3 spells CASRMTRYPYGYTF. The CDR3 coding sequence is TGTGCCAGTAGGATGACACGCTACCCGTATGGCTACACCTTC.